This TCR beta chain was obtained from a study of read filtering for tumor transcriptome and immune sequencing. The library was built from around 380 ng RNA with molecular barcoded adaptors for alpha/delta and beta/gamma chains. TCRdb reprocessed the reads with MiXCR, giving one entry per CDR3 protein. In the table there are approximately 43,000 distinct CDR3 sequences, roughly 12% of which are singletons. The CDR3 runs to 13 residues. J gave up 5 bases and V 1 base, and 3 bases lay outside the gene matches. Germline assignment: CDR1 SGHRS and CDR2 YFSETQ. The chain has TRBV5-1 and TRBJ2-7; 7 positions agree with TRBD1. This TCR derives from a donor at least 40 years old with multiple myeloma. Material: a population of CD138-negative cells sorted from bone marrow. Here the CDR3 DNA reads TGCGCCAGCAGCTTGTCGCAGGGGGACGAGCAGTACTTC. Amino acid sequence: CASSLSQGDEQYF.